The T cell receptor beta chain under discussion was sequenced for a study of blood T cells in healthy people across ages. Findings and caveats of the study: Naive T cell percentage showed a strong correlation with TCR beta diversity. Diversity estimated from one million T cells was considered an underestimate.

This CDR3 comprises 10 residues. Trimming took 8 bases from V and 4 from J, leaving 8 bases between them. Germline loops: CDR1 SQVTM, CDR2 ANQGSEA. This clonotype appeared a few times. Its target is unknown. The second PCR ran roughly 6 to 11 cycles with a sample-barcoded 5' primer and J-beta primers. Individual samples furnished no less than 2.5 million CDR3-containing paired-end reads apiece. TCRdb reprocessed the 5' RACE reads via MiXCR and lists one record per CDR3 protein. The table shows around 1,100,000 distinct CDR3 sequences, with roughly two fifths occurring only once. Sequencing used blood. This sequence joins TRBV29-1 and TRBJ1-1; D uncertain. The clonotype comes from a young man in good health. CDR3 sequence reads: CSSRGTEAFF. The CDR3 nucleotides are TGCAGCTCCCGAGGCACTGAAGCTTTCTTT.